The entry that follows covers one T cell receptor beta chain sequence. Libraries were prepared by immunoSEQ multiplex PCR; TCRdb keeps only in-frame clonotypes and omits some of them. Of around 91,000 clones detected, approximately 79% appear once; the ten largest clones hold 15% to 20%. The entry originates in a study of blood T cell repertoires in COVID-19. Study as a whole: The study drew acute and convalescent COVID-19 samples from the United States, Italy and Spain. PBMCs, B-cell-depleted T cells, or T cells were the source of the cDNA or gDNA that made up the material.

Germline CDR1 is KGHDR and CDR2 is SFDVKD. Trimming pared 0 bases from V and 3 bases from J, leaving 8 bases between. This CDR3 has 15 amino acids. The V call is TRBV24-1, the J call TRBJ2-1; D remains ambiguous. The sample consisted of peripheral blood. This sequence originates from a woman at least 80 years old with active or convalescent COVID-19. The CDR3 is CATSDLATGYNEQFF. The CDR3 DNA is TGTGCCACCAGTGATTTGGCGACTGGCTACAATGAGCAGTTCTTC.